This T cell receptor (beta chain) was recovered during a study of cytomegalovirus exposure and HLA in healthy donors. Study details: Earlier, 100 million to 120 million unique TCR beta sequences were recovered from about 200 million T cells by an analysis. About 80 million unique TCRs, all from HLA-typed donors, were included in an early release of the data.

As for the donors, each was a healthy bone marrow donor. Looked up from germline, CDR1 is MNHEY and CDR2 is SVGAGI. The CDR3 totals 15 residues. V trimming: 6 bases; J trimming: 2 bases; junction bases outside the gene matches: 6. Only one count was recorded for this clone. PCR employed 60 Vbeta and 13 Jbeta primers. The method was immunoSEQ multiplex PCR; TCRdb's version includes in-frame clones alone and lacks a portion of them. The sample lists approximately 61,000 clones, 55% to 65% occurring once. Sequencing used PBMCs. The sequence was collected from a woman in her forties or fifties in good health and CMV-seronegative. The V call is TRBV6-5, the J call TRBJ2-2; 7 bases map to TRBD1. Written as DNA, the CDR3 is TGTGCCAGCAGCCGCGACAGGGTTAACACCGGGGAGCTGTTTTTT. This translates into CASSRDRVNTGELFF.